This passage covers 3 T cell receptor beta chains from one sample sequenced in a study of T cells in Graves' hyperthyroidism and ophthalmopathy. Amplified regions were TCR beta CDR3 sequences from RNA transcripts. A first-round RT-PCR of the TCR CDR3 used the HTBI primer set. TCRdb reanalysed the multiplex PCR reads using MiXCR and keeps one entry per CDR3 protein. The repertoire has 550,000 to 600,000 distinct CDR3 sequences, approximately 14% of them found once; the top ten carry roughly 7%. Sequencing was carried out using blood. These TCRs come from a woman aged 18-30 years with Graves' ophthalmopathy.

This clonotype was recorded a few times. The V call is TRBV6-1, the J call TRBJ1-1; D is unclear. The V gene lost 8 bases and the J gene lost 5 bases, with 12 bases spanning the gap. The CDR3 runs to 12 residues. Germline CDR1 is MNHNS and CDR2 is SASEGT. In DNA form, the CDR3 reads TGTGCCAGCGCCCTCGATGAGACTGAAGCTTTCTTT. Translating gives CASALDETEAFF.

This clonotype has a handful of counts. The gene calls are TRBV18 and TRBJ1-5; 8 nucleotides line up with TRBD1. The CDR3 extends over 17 amino acids. Germline V lookup: CDR1 KGHSH, CDR2 LQKENI. Trimming cost V 3 bases and J 3 bases; bases outside gene matches: 10. CDR3 nucleotides: TGTGCCAGCTCACCCTACGTACAGGGGGGGATCAATCAGCCCCAGCATTTT. This translates into CASSPYVQGGINQPQHF.

This clonotype was counted only a few times. The CDR3 region has the DNA TGCAGCGTCTGGGGGCGGGACCCTTCCTACGAGCAGTACTTC. It specifies CSVWGRDPSYEQYF. The chain couples TRBV29-1 to TRBJ2-7; D tentatively reads TRBD1 or TRBD2 (6 bases each). Deletions cut 6 bases from V and 1 base from J, with 16 bases between. Germline loops: CDR1 SQVTM, CDR2 ANQGSEA. The CDR3 contains 14 residues.